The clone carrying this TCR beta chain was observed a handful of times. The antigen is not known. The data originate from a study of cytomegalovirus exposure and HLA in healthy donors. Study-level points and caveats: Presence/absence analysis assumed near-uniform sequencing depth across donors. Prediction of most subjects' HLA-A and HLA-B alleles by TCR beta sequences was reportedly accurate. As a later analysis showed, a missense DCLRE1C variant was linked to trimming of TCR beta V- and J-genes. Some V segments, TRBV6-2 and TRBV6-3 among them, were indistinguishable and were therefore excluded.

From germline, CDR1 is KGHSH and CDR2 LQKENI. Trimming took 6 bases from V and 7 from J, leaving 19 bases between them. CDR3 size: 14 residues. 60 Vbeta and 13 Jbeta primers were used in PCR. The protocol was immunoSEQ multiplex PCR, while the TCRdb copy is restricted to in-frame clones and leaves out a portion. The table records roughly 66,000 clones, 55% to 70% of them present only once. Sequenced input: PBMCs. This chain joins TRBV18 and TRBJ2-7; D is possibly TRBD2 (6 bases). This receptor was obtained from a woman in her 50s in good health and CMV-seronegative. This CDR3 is CASSPSGSYGEQYF. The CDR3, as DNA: TGTGCCAGCTCGCCGAGCGGGTCTTACGGAGAGCAGTACTTC.